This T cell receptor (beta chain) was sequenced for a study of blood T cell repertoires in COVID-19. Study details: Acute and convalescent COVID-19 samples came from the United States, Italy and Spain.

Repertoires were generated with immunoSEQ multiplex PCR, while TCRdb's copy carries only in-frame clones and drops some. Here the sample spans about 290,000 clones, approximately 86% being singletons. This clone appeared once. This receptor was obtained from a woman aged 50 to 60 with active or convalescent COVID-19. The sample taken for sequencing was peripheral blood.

This CDR3 reads CASSFVAGGVGTEQFF. The CDR3 DNA sequence: TGTGCCAGCAGTTTCGTAGCGGGAGGCGTCGGCACTGAGCAGTTCTTC. The V call is TRBV28, the J call TRBJ2-1; 10 nucleotides match TRBD2. V shed 3 bases, J shed 9 bases, and the junction held 11 bases outside the gene matches. Germline loops: CDR1 MDHEN, CDR2 SYDVKM. This CDR3 has 16 residues.